The 2 T cell receptor beta chains reported below all come from one sample, sequenced in a study of blood T cells in healthy people across ages. PCR was performed a second time for about 7 to 12 cycles using a sample-barcoded 5' primer and a J-beta primer mix. One entry per CDR3 protein results from TCRdb running MiXCR on the 5' RACE reads. The sample yields over 750,000 distinct CDR3 sequences, 20% to 25% seen once. These data are also associated with another study on T cells of mothers and their children.

Input material: blood. The source of these receptors is a boy aged 5-17 years in good health.

The chain couples TRBV20-1 to TRBJ2-5; TRBD2 agrees at 9 bases. The J call is doubtful: the DNA matches TRBJ2-1 better. The length of the CDR3 is 13 residues. From germline, CDR1 is DFQATT and CDR2 SNEGSKA (reference sequence). The CDR3 DNA sequence: TGCAGTGGGGATCTAGCGGGAAAGGGTGAGCAGTTCTTC. It specifies CSGDLAGKGEQFF.

The V call is TRBV7-2, the J call TRBJ1-5; no clear D. Germline-derived CDR1 and CDR2 are SGHTA and FQGNSA. Trimming removed 1 base at V and 7 bases at J, with 8 bases between. The CDR3 runs 13 residues. The CDR3 protein is CASSLEVDQPQHF. The CDR3 DNA follows: TGTGCCAGCAGCTTAGAGGTAGACCAGCCCCAGCATTTT.